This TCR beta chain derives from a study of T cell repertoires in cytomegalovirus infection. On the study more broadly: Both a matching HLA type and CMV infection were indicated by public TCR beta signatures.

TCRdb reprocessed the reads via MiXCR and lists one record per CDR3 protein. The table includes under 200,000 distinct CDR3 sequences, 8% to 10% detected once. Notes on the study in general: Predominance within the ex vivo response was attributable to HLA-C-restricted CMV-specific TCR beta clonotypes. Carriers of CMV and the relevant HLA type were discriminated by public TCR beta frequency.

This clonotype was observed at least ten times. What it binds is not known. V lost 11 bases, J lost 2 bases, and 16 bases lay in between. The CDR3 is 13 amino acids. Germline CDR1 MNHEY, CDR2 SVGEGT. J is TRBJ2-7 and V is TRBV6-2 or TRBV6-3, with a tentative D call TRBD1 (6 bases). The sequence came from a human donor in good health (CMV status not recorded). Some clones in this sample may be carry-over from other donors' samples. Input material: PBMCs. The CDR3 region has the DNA TGTGCCGCCCGTCGGACAGCAACCTACGAGCAGTACTTC. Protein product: CAARRTATYEQYF.